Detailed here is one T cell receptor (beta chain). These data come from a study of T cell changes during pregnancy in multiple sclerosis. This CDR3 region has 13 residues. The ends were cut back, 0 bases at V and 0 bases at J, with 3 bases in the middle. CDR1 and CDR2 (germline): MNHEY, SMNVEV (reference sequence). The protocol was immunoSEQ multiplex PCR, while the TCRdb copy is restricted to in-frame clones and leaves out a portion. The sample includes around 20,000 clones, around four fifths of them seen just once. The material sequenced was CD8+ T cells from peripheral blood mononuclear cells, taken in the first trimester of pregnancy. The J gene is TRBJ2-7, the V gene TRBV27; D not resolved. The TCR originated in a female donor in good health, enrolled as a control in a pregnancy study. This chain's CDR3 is CASSLSLSYEQYF. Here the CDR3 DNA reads TGTGCCAGCAGTTTATCCCTCTCCTACGAGCAGTACTTC.